This TCR beta chain was sequenced in a study of technical replicates of blood from a handful of donors. Libraries were prepared by immunoSEQ multiplex PCR; TCRdb keeps only in-frame clonotypes and omits some of them. The sample lists 91,000 or so clones, about 95% occurring once. Germline CDR1 and CDR2: ENHRY and SYGVKD. This CDR3 contains 14 residues. The V gene end was trimmed by 2 bases and the J gene end by 7 bases; junction bases not matched to a gene: 4. The chain couples TRBV10-3 to TRBJ2-1; the match to TRBD2 covers 8 bases. Sequencing was carried out using T cells isolated from PBMCs. The TCR was taken from a human donor in good health. The DNA of the CDR3 is TGTGCCATCAGTGAGGAGCGGGAGAAGAATGAGCAGTTCTTC. Translating gives CAISEEREKNEQFF.